These 4 T cell receptor beta chains were sequenced from one sample in a study of early T cells in non-severe SARS-CoV-2 infection. One entry per CDR3 protein results from TCRdb running MiXCR on the 5' RACE reads. The table records tens of thousands of distinct CDR3 sequences, under 15% of them present only once. The sequencing used whole blood, collected at baseline. The receptors were sampled from an adult who was a healthcare worker with PCR-confirmed SARS-CoV-2 infection or an uninfected control (not recorded which).

This chain connects TRBV9 to TRBJ2-7; 11 bases map to TRBD2. The CDR3 spans 15 residues. Germline assignment: CDR1 SGDLS and CDR2 YYNGEE. Losses at the gene ends were 7 bases for V and 5 bases for J; bases not matched to a gene: 11. The CDR3 nucleotides read TGTGCCAGCGCCCCGAGGGGGACTAGCGGCGACGAGCAGTACTTC. This sequence encodes CASAPRGTSGDEQYF.

The sample holds one count of this clonotype. CDR3 sequence reads: CASSLYRGSYEQYF. CDR3 in DNA: TGTGCCAGCAGTCTATACAGGGGATCCTACGAGCAGTACTTC. The chain couples TRBV27 to TRBJ2-7; TRBD1 agrees at 7 bases. This CDR3 has 14 residues. Germline lookup yields CDR1 MNHEY and CDR2 SMNVEV (reference sequence). V was pared by 5 bases and J by 1 base, with 5 bases of the junction left unmatched.

This clonotype was detected ten times or more. The V and J genes are TRBV7-2 and TRBJ2-1; maybe TRBD2 (6 bases). Germline-derived CDR1 and CDR2 are SGHTA and FQGNSA. This CDR3 region has 13 residues. V was pared by 5 bases and J by 11 bases, with 16 bases between. CDR3 sequence (DNA): TGTGCCAGCAGCGCGCCTGGTGGCGGGAAGCAGTTCTTC. Residues: CASSAPGGGKQFF.

The gene calls are TRBV6-5 and TRBJ2-1; TRBD1 matches 9 bases. V dropped 5 bases and J dropped 6; count of bases not matched to a gene: 5. Looked up from germline, CDR1 is MNHEY and CDR2 is SVGAGI. The CDR3 spans 14 residues. This CDR3 is CASSGLDRGNEQFF. CDR3 bases: TGTGCCAGCAGTGGGCTGGACAGGGGCAATGAGCAGTTCTTC.